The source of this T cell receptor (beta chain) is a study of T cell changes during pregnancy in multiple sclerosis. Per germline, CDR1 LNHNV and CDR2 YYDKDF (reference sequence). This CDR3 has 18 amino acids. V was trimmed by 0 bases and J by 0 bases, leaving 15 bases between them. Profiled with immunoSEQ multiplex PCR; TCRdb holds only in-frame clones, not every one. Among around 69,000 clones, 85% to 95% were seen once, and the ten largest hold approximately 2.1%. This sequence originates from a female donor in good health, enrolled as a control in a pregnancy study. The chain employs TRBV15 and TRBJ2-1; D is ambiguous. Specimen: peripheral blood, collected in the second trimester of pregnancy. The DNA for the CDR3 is TGTGCCACCAGCAGAGATATTTCAAGCGTGGGCTCCTACAATGAGCAGTTCTTC. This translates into CATSRDISSVGSYNEQFF.